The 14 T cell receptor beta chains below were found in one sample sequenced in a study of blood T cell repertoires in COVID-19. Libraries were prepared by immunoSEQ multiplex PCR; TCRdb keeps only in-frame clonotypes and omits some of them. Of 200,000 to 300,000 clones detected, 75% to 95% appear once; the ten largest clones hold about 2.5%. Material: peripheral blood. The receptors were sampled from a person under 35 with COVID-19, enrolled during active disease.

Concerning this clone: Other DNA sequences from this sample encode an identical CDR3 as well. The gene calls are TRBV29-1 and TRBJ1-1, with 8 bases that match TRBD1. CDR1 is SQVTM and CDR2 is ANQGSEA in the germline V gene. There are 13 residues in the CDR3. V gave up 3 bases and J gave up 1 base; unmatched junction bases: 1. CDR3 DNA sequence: TGCAGCGTTGACGGGACAGGGAACACTGAAGCTTTCTTT. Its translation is CSVDGTGNTEAFF.

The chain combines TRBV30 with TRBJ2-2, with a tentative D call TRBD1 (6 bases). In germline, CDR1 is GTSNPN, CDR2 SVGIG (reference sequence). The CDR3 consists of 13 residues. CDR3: CARDTIGTGELFF. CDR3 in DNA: TGTGCGAGGGACACGATAGGCACCGGGGAGCTGTTTTTT.

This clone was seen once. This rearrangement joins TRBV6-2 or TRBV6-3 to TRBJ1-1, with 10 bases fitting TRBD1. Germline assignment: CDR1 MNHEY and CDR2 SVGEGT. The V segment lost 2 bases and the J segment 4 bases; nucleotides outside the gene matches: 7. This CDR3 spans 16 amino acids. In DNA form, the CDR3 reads TGTGCCAGCAGTTACCCCCTCCGGACAGGGGGCACTGAAGCTTTCTTT. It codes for CASSYPLRTGGTEAFF.

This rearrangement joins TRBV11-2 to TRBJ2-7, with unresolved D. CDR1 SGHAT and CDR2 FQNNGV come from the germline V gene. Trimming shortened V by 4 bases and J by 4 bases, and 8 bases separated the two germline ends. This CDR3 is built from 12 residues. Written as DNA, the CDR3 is TGTGCCAGCAGCTCCTCTTTTTACGAGCAGTACTTC. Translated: CASSSSFYEQYF.

CDR3 protein: CASSPTAGGNTIYF. The CDR3 bases are TGTGCCAGCAGCCCGACAGCGGGCGGAAACACCATATATTTT. The genes are TRBV6-6 and TRBJ1-3; tentative D call: TRBD1 (5 bases). The length of the CDR3 is 14 residues. CDR1 MNHNY and CDR2 SVGAGI come from the germline V gene (reference sequence). Trimming took off 6 bases at V and 4 bases at J, with 13 bases between the two ends.

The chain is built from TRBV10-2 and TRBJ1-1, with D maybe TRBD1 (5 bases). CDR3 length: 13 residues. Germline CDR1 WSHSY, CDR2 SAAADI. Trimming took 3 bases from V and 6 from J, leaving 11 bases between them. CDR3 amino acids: CASSESGFPEAFF. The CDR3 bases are TGCGCCAGCAGTGAATCAGGGTTCCCTGAAGCTTTCTTT.

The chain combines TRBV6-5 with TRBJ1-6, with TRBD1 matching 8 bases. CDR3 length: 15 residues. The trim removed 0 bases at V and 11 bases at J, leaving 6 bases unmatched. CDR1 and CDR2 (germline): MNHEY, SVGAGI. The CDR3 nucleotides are TGTGCCAGCAGTTACTCGACAGGGGATCGTCCACCCCTCCACTTT. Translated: CASSYSTGDRPPLHF.

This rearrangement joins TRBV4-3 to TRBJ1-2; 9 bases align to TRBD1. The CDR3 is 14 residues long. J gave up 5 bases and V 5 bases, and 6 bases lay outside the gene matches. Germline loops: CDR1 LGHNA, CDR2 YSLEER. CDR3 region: CASSSQGAGYGYTF. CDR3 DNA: TGCGCCAGCAGCTCACAGGGGGCTGGGTATGGCTACACCTTC.

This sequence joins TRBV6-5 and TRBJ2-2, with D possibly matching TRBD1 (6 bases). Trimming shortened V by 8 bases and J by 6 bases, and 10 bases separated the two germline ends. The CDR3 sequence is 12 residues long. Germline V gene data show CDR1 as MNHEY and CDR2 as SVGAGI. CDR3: CASGGQSGELFF. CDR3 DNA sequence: TGTGCCAGCGGCGGACAGTCCGGGGAGCTGTTTTTT.

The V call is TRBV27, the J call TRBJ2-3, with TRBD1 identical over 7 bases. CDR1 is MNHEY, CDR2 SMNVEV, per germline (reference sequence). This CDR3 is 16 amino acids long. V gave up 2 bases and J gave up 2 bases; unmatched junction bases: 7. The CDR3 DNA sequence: TGTGCCAGCAGTTTAACAGGGGTCCCAATCACAGATACGCAGTATTTT. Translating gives CASSLTGVPITDTQYF.

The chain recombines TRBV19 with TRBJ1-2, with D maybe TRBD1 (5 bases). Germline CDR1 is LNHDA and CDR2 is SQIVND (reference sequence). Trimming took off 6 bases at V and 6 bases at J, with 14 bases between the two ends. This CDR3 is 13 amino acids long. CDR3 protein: CASRVGGTDGYTF. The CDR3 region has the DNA TGTGCCAGTAGGGTCGGAGGGACGGATGGCTACACCTTC.

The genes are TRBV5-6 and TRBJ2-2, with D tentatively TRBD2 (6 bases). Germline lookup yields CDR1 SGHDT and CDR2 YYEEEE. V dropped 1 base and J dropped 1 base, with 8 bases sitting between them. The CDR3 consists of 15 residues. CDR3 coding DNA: TGTGCCAGCAGCTTGTTGCGGGGGAACACCGGGGAGCTGTTTTTT. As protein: CASSLLRGNTGELFF.

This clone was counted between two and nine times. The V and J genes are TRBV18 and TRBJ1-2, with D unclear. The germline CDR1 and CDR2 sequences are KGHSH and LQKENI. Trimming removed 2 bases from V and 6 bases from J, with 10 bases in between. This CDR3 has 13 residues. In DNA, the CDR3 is TGTGCCAGCTCACCAATTGTGGAGGATGGCTACACCTTC. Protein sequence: CASSPIVEDGYTF.

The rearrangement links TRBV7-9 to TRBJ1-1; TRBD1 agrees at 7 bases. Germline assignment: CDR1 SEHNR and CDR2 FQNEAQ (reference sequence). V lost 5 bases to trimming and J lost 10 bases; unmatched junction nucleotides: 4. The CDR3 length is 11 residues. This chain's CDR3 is CASSRQGRAFF. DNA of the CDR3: TGTGCCAGCAGCCGACAGGGAAGAGCTTTCTTT.